This entry concerns a single T cell receptor (beta chain). The assay was immunoSEQ multiplex PCR, and TCRdb's table has in-frame clones only and misses some. The data hold around 230,000 clones, with roughly four fifths observed a single time. Germline V gene sequence: CDR1 MNHEY, CDR2 SVGAGI. Trimming took 3 bases from V and 1 from J, leaving 10 bases between them. This CDR3 spans 15 amino acids. This entry belongs to a study of blood T cell repertoires in COVID-19. Donors in Cohort 3 who had recovered were those with two negative PCRs, healthcare professional clearance, or resolution of their symptoms.

The specimen sequenced was PBMCs or T cells enriched from blood (not recorded which). The chain links TRBV6-5 to TRBJ1-5; maybe TRBD1 (6 bases). The TCR originated in a man aged 40-49 years who had recovered from COVID-19. In DNA, the CDR3 is TGTGCCAGCAGTTATACAGGGAAGAGCAATCAGCCCCAGCATTTT. Its translation is CASSYTGKSNQPQHF.